This T cell receptor beta chain was captured by sequencing in a study of T cells in Graves' hyperthyroidism and ophthalmopathy. V dropped 2 bases and J dropped 0 bases, with 16 bases sitting between them. CDR3 length: 18 amino acids. Looked up from germline, CDR1 is MNHNS and CDR2 is SASEGT. A lack of ophthalmopathy progression within 18 months defined stable Graves' hyperthyroidism. The study left out patients who had uncontrolled infection, other autoimmune disease, pregnancy or lactation. Clinical symptoms, serum thyroxine and TRAb, thyroid ultrasound and orbital computed tomography together formed the diagnostic basis. Findings and limits, study-wide: The model identified upcoming ophthalmopathy a median about six months ahead of onset.

RNA transcripts yielded amplified TCR beta CDR3 regions. TCR CDR3 regions were first amplified by RT-PCR with HTBI primers. TCRdb redid the calling of the multiplex PCR reads with MiXCR, one entry per CDR3 protein. Counted here are about 560,000 distinct CDR3 sequences, 16% occurring once; the ten biggest clones make up roughly 18%. Ten or more counts support this clonotype. Its antigen is still unknown. This clonotype was obtained from a woman younger than 35 with Graves' hyperthyroidism. Material: blood. This chain links TRBV6-1 with TRBJ2-2; D is uncertain. Here the CDR3 DNA reads TGTGCCAGCAGTGAACGCGGTTGGGGTAATACGAACACCGGGGAGCTGTTTTTT. It encodes CASSERGWGNTNTGELFF.